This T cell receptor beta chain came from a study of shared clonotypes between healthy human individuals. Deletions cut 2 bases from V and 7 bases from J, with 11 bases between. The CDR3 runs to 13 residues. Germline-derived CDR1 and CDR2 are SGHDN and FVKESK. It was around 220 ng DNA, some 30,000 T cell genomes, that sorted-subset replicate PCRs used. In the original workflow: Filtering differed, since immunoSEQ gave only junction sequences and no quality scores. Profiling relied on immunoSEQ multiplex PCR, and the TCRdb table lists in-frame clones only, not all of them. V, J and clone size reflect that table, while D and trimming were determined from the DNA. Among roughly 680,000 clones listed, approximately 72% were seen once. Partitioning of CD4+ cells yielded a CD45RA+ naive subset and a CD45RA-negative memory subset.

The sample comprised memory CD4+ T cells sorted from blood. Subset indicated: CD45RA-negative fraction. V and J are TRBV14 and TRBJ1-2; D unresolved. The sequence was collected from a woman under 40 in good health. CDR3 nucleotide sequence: TGTGCCAGCAGCCAATCACGGGGTGGTGGCTACACCTTC. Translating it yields CASSQSRGGGYTF.